This T cell receptor (beta chain) derives from a study of T cells in Graves' hyperthyroidism and ophthalmopathy. The investigators amplified TCR beta CDR3 regions from RNA transcripts. With the HTBI primer set, the TCR CDR3 went through a first round of RT-PCR. TCRdb reanalysed the multiplex PCR reads using MiXCR and keeps one entry per CDR3 protein. This table holds approximately 610,000 distinct CDR3 sequences, around 15% found once. The CDR3 totals 15 residues. With 5 bases removed from V and 0 bases from J, the gap between germline ends came to 14 bases. The table lists this clonotype with many counts. Roughly 9.1 ml of fresh peripheral blood supplied the PBMCs.

The sequencing input was blood. The source of this sequence is a woman between 40 and 55 years old with Graves' ophthalmopathy. V and J are TRBV12-3 or TRBV12-4 and TRBJ2-7; D may be TRBD1 or TRBD2 (5 bases each). As DNA, the CDR3 is TGTGCCAGCAGTCGGGACCTTGGAAACTCCTACGAGCAGTACTTC. Its protein is CASSRDLGNSYEQYF.